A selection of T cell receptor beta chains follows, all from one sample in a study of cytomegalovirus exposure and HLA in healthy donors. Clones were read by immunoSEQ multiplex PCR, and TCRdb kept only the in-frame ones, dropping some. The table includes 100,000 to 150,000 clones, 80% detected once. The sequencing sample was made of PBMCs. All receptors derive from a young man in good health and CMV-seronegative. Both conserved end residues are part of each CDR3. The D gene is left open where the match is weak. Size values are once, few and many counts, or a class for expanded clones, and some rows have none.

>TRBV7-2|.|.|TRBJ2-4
TGTGCCAGCAGCTTACGGACAACCACTGGGGCCAAAAACATTCAGTACTTC
CASSLRTTTGAKNIQYF
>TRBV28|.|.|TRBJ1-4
TGTGCCAGCAGTCTTTGGGGGGTTGATGAAAAACTGTTTTTT
CASSLWGVDEKLFF
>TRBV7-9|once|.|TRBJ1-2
TGTGCCAGCAGCTTAGAGAGCGGGTCCAACTATGGCTACACCTTC
CASSLESGSNYGYTF
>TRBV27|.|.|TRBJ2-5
TGTGCCAGCACCCCGGGGGTAGGTGCGGAGACCCAGTACTTC
CASTPGVGAETQYF
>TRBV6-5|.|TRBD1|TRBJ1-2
TGTGCCAGCAGTTCCCGACAGGGGGAGAACTATGGCTACACCTTC
CASSSRQGENYGYTF
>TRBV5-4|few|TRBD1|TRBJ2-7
TGTGCCAGCAGCAACGTCGTTCCGGGACAGGGCTTCGAGCAGTACTTC
CASSNVVPGQGFEQYF
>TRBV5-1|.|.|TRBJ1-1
TGCGCCAGCAGCGTCTCAGGGAACACTGAAGCTTTCTTT
CASSVSGNTEAFF
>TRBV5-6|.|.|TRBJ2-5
TGTGCCAGCAGCCCCCGGGCAGGGTGGCAAGAGACCCAGTACTTC
CASSPRAGWQETQYF
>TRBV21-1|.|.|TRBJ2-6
TGTGCCAGCCGCGGGGAATTGACCCGGGATTGGGTTTACTCTGGGGCCAACGTCCTGACTTTC
CASRGELTRDWVYSGANVLTF
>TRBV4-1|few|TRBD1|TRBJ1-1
TGCGCCAGCAGATTAGGACAGGAGAGGACTGAAGCTTTCTTT
CASRLGQERTEAFF
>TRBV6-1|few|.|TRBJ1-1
TGTGCCAGCAACGACCGACAGGACACTGAAGCTTTCTTT
CASNDRQDTEAFF
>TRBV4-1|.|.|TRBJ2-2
TGCGCCAGCAGCCACCCCAGGGGAGGGTTGCCCGGGGAGCTGTTTTTT
CASSHPRGGLPGELFF
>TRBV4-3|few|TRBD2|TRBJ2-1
TGCGCCAGCAGCCCGGGACTAGCGGTCTACAATGAGCAGTTCTTC
CASSPGLAVYNEQFF
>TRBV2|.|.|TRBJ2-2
TGTGCCAGCAGTGCCAATGGACTGAACACCGGGGAGCTGTTTTTT
CASSANGLNTGELFF
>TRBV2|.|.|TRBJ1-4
TGTGCCAGCAGTGAATCGAGGGCTGGTAGGGAAAAACTGTTTTTT
CASSESRAGREKLFF
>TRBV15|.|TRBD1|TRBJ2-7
TGTGCCACCAGCACATTCAACCGGGACAGGGTATCCGAGCAGTACTTC
CATSTFNRDRVSEQYF
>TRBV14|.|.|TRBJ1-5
TGTGCCAGCAGCCAAGCAGGGGCTGGTCAGCCCCAGCATTTT
CASSQAGAGQPQHF
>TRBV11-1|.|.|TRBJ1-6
TGTGCCAGCAGCCCCGGGACTGCGAATTCACCCCTCCACTTT
CASSPGTANSPLHF
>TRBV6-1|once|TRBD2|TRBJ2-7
TGTGCCAGCAGTGAGCTCACTAGCGGGAGCCCCTACGAGCAGTACTTC
CASSELTSGSPYEQYF
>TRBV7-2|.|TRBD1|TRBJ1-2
TGTGCCAGCAGCTTAACCCTCAGGACAGGGGGAACTGGCTACACCTTC
CASSLTLRTGGTGYTF
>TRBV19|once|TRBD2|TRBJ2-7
TGTGCCAGTAGCCCGGGCGGGGGGCTCTCCTACGAGCAGTACTTC
CASSPGGGLSYEQYF
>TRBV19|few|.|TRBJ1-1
TGTGCCAGTTCCTACTACGGCATGAACACTGAAGCTTTCTTT
CASSYYGMNTEAFF
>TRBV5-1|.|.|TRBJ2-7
TGCGCCAGTTCAACTCAGGGGCCTAACTACGAGCAGTACTTC
CASSTQGPNYEQYF
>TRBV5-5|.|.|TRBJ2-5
TGTGCCAGCAGCTTGGTGCAGGGGGAGACCCAGTACTTC
CASSLVQGETQYF
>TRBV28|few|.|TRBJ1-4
TGTGCCAGCAGTTTAAAGGGGGAAGTTCTGTTTTTT
CASSLKGEVLFF
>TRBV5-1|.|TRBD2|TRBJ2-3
TGCGCCAGCAGCTTGGGACTAGCGGGGTTCACAGATACGCAGTATTTT
CASSLGLAGFTDTQYF
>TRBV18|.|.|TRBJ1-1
TGTGCCAGCTCACCACGGGGGGGGAACACTGAAGCTTTCTTT
CASSPRGGNTEAFF
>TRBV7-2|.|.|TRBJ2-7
TGTGCCAGCGGACTCCGAGCGGGCCTCCAGGCCTACGAGCAGTACTTC
CASGLRAGLQAYEQYF
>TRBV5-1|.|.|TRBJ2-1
TGCGCCAGCAGCTTGCGAATCGTGGGTGTGGGAGGGCAGTTCTTC
CASSLRIVGVGGQFF
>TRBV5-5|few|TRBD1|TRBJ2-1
TGTGCCAGCAGCCCAACGGACAGGGGCAATGAGCAGTTCTTC
CASSPTDRGNEQFF
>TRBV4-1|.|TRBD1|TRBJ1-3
TGCGCCAGCAGCCAAGGGGACAGTCACTCTGGAAACACCATATATTTT
CASSQGDSHSGNTIYF
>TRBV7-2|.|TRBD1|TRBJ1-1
TGTGCCAGCAGCTTGGCAGGGGGCCTTTCTGAAGCTTTCTTT
CASSLAGGLSEAFF
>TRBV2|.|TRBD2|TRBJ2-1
TGTGCCAGCCGTCGATCGGGACTAGCGGACTACAATGAGCAGTTCTTC
CASRRSGLADYNEQFF
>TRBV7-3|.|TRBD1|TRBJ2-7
TGTGCCAGCAGCTTGGACGGGACAGGGGATGTTAACGAGCAGTACTTC
CASSLDGTGDVNEQYF
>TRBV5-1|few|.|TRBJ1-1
TGCGCCAGCAGTTATGGGGGCTCCAACACTGAAGCTTTCTTT
CASSYGGSNTEAFF
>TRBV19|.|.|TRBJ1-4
TGTGCCAGTAGTATGGATTATGGGGGGAAAGAAAAACTGTTTTTT
CASSMDYGGKEKLFF
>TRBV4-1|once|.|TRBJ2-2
TGCGCCAGCAGCCAAGATGGGCTGAACACCGGGGAGCTGTTTTTT
CASSQDGLNTGELFF
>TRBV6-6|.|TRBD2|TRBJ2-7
TGTGCCAGCAGCCCTCTAGCGGGGCCCGACCGCTACGAGCAGTACTTC
CASSPLAGPDRYEQYF
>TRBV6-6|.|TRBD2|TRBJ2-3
TGTGCCAGCAGGGGACTAGCGGGACAGGCAGATACGCAGTATTTT
CASRGLAGQADTQYF
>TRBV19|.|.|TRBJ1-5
TGTGCCAGTAGTAGGCGGAATAGCAATCAGCCCCAGCATTTT
CASSRRNSNQPQHF
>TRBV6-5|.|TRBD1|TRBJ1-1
TGTGCCAGCATGTTTCAGGGGGCAAGGACTGAAGCTTTCTTT
CASMFQGARTEAFF
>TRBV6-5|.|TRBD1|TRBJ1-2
TGTGCCAGCAGTCCCCCCACAGGGGGCATGCGTGGCTACACCTTC
CASSPPTGGMRGYTF
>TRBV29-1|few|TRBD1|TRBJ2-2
TGCAGCGTCGGGACAGTTTTTCCCGGGGAGCTGTTTTTT
CSVGTVFPGELFF
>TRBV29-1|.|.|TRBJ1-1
TGCAGCGGATCGATGGCCAACACTGAAGCTTTCTTT
CSGSMANTEAFF
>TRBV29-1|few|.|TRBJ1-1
TGCAGCGTTTCCGAAGGGACTAACACTGAAGCTTTCTTT
CSVSEGTNTEAFF
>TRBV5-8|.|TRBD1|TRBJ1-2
TGTGCCAGCAGCTTGCGGTGGGACAGGGGTCAAGGCTACACCTTC
CASSLRWDRGQGYTF
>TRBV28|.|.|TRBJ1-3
TGTGCCAGCAGTTTAGCCCGCAGACAGAGCTCTGGAAACACCATATATTTT
CASSLARRQSSGNTIYF
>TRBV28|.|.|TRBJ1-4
TGTGCCAGCAGTCCGGGGGGCTTCCGGCTGTTTTTT
CASSPGGFRLFF
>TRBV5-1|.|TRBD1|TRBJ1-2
TGCGCCAGCAGCTTAGAACCCGGGACAGGGTCCAATCGGGATGGCTACACCTTC
CASSLEPGTGSNRDGYTF
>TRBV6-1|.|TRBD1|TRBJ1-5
TGTGCCAGCAGTTTTGACAGGGAAAATCAGCCCCAGCATTTT
CASSFDRENQPQHF
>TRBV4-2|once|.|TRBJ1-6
TGTGCCAGCAGCCAAGGCCCGGGAGCCAGTTCACCCCTCCACTTT
CASSQGPGASSPLHF
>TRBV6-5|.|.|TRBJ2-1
TGTGCCAGCAGTTATGGCCCCCCAGGATCTGAGCAGTTCTTC
CASSYGPPGSEQFF
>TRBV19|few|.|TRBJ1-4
TGTGCCAGTAGTTCCCGTAGGGGGACATGGAATGAAAAACTGTTTTTT
CASSSRRGTWNEKLFF
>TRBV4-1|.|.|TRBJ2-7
TGCGCCAGCAGCCAAGTCCCGCGGAACTCCTACGAGCAGTACTTC
CASSQVPRNSYEQYF